These T cell receptor beta chains were read from a single sample in a study of graft-versus-host responses after intestinal transplantation. Profiling relied on immunoSEQ multiplex PCR, and the TCRdb table lists in-frame clones only, not all of them. This table has nearly 20,000 clones, around 86% appearing once. The sequenced sample was PBMCs, obtained about 240 days after intestinal transplant. These receptors all stem from a human patient who received an intestinal transplant, so some T cells may come from the graft donor. Both conserved end residues are part of each CDR3. The D gene is left open where the match is weak. Clone size is not always given. Where it is, it says once, few, many or a class for expanded clones.

TRBV7-9	.	TRBJ2-7	TRBD1	CASSLGQGGYEQYF	TGTGCCAGCAGCCTTGGACAGGGGGGCTACGAGCAGTACTTC
TRBV14	.	TRBJ2-5	TRBD2	CATLPSGDGGETQYF	TGTGCCACCCTACCTAGCGGGGACGGAGGGGAGACCCAGTACTTC
TRBV14	.	TRBJ2-7	.	CASSPRMSGFREF	TGTGCCAGCAGCCCCCGAATGAGCGGGTTTCGGGAATTC
TRBV19	.	TRBJ2-5	.	CASSLGEGVETQYF	TGTGCCAGTTCTCTAGGGGAGGGGGTCGAGACCCAGTACTTC
TRBV7-6	.	TRBJ1-1	.	CASRLGVGNTEAFF	TGTGCCAGCAGGCTAGGGGTAGGGAACACTGAAGCTTTCTTT
TRBV7-2	.	TRBJ1-1	.	CASRSGVGMNTEAFF	TGTGCCAGCAGATCGGGGGTGGGGATGAACACTGAAGCTTTCTTT
TRBV5-5	few	TRBJ1-3	TRBD1	CASSPDRVAGNTIYF	TGTGCCAGCAGCCCGGACAGGGTGGCTGGAAACACCATATATTTT
TRBV11-2	.	TRBJ2-3	TRBD2	CASSLSRRGSGDTQYF	TGTGCCAGCAGCTTATCGCGGAGGGGTAGCGGGGATACGCAGTATTTT
TRBV11-3	.	TRBJ2-2	.	CASSLMSRTGELFF	TGTGCCAGCAGCTTAATGTCCCGCACCGGGGAGCTGTTTTTT
TRBV5-6	.	TRBJ2-3	TRBD2	CASSLASGAFPQYF	TGTGCCAGCAGCTTGGCCAGCGGGGCCTTTCCGCAGTATTTT
TRBV7-2	once	TRBJ1-5	.	CASSLRGGNQPQHF	TGTGCCAGCAGCTTACGGGGGGGAAATCAGCCCCAGCATTTT
TRBV9	.	TRBJ2-2	.	CASSVTVDQNTGELFF	TGTGCCAGCAGCGTAACTGTGGACCAAAACACCGGGGAGCTGTTTTTT
TRBV20-1	.	TRBJ2-7	.	CSASQDEQYF	TGCAGTGCCTCCCAGGACGAGCAGTACTTC
TRBV21-1	.	TRBJ2-1	.	CASSKGTSFCNEQFF	TGTGCCAGCAGCAAAGGGACTAGTTTTTGCAATGAGCAGTTCTTC
TRBV5-6	.	TRBJ2-7	.	CASSLAYGQGGSYEQYF	TGTGCCAGCAGCTTGGCCTACGGCCAGGGGGGCTCCTACGAGCAGTACTTC
TRBV5-4	.	TRBJ2-7	TRBD2	CASSLVSGIPYEQYF	TGTGCCAGCAGCTTGGTTAGCGGGATTCCCTACGAGCAGTACTTC
TRBV5-5	.	TRBJ2-5	.	CASRMVGRETQYF	TGTGCCAGCCGGATGGTAGGGCGAGAGACCCAGTACTTC
TRBV5-1	.	TRBJ2-3	.	CASSLDWELTDTQYF	TGCGCCAGCAGCTTGGACTGGGAGCTCACAGATACGCAGTATTTT
TRBV30	.	TRBJ1-4	TRBD1	CAWSTGQDEKLFF	TGTGCCTGGAGTACCGGACAGGATGAAAAACTGTTTTTT
TRBV7-9	few	TRBJ2-7	.	CASSTNYEQYF	TGTGCCAGCAGCACAAATTACGAGCAGTACTTC
TRBV21-1	.	TRBJ1-1	.	CASSKKTGGTEAFF	TGTGCCAGCAGCAAAAAGACAGGGGGCACTGAAGCTTTCTTT
TRBV5-1	.	TRBJ1-2	.	CASSLSRRGAGTYGYTF	TGCGCCAGCAGCTTGTCTCGCCGGGGGGCAGGGACCTATGGCTACACCTTC
TRBV6-6	.	TRBJ2-5	TRBD2	CASSYGGLAEETQYF	TGTGCCAGCAGTTACGGGGGACTAGCGGAGGAGACCCAGTACTTC
TRBV14	.	TRBJ2-5	.	CASSQVWTAQGTQYF	TGTGCCAGCAGCCAAGTGTGGACGGCCCAGGGGACCCAGTACTTC
TRBV10-1	.	TRBJ2-5	.	CASSESLGWETQYF	TGCGCCAGCAGTGAGTCACTGGGATGGGAGACCCAGTACTTC
TRBV6-5	few	TRBJ1-5	.	CASSLGPLVGQPQHF	TGTGCCAGCAGCCTAGGACCGTTGGTAGGTCAGCCCCAGCATTTT
TRBV11-2	.	TRBJ1-3	.	CASSSDGNTIYF	TGTGCCAGCAGCTCGGATGGAAACACCATATATTTT
TRBV18	.	TRBJ1-1	TRBD1	CASSEPPTGGASEAFF	TGTGCCAGCTCGGAGCCCCCCACAGGGGGCGCAAGTGAAGCTTTCTTT
TRBV5-6	.	TRBJ2-3	.	CASSATGTPAYTDTQYF	TGTGCCAGCAGCGCCACCGGGACACCCGCCTACACAGATACGCAGTATTTT
TRBV14	few	TRBJ1-2	.	CASSQVGFGAGYTF	TGTGCCAGCAGCCAAGTGGGATTCGGGGCTGGCTACACCTTC
TRBV5-6	.	TRBJ1-2	.	CASSLVRDNYGYTF	TGTGCCAGCAGCTTGGTCCGGGACAACTATGGCTACACCTTC
TRBV2	.	TRBJ1-4	TRBD1	CASRVPGQGGEKLFF	TGTGCCAGCAGGGTACCGGGACAGGGTGGCGAAAAACTGTTTTTT
TRBV2	.	TRBJ1-2	TRBD1	CASSEASGGSGYTF	TGTGCCAGCAGTGAAGCCTCAGGGGGCTCTGGCTACACCTTC
TRBV9	.	TRBJ1-3	.	CASSDGTVSGNTIYF	TGTGCCAGCAGCGATGGGACGGTCTCTGGAAACACCATATATTTT
TRBV6-6	.	TRBJ2-1	TRBD1	CASSRSMDRPYNEQFF	TGTGCCAGCAGTAGATCTATGGACAGGCCCTACAATGAGCAGTTCTTC
TRBV19	.	TRBJ2-3	TRBD2	CASSIASGGYTDTQYF	TGTGCCAGTAGTATAGCTAGCGGGGGTTACACAGATACGCAGTATTTT
TRBV7-9	.	TRBJ1-5	.	CASSRGGSNQPQHF	TGTGCCAGCAGCCGAGGGGGAAGCAATCAGCCCCAGCATTTT
TRBV2	.	TRBJ2-7	TRBD2	CASTSPNKSGGTYEQYF	TGTGCCAGCACCTCCCCTAATAAGAGCGGGGGAACCTACGAGCAGTACTTC
TRBV4-1	.	TRBJ1-1	.	CASSQEGTPYAFF	TGCGCCAGCAGCCAAGAAGGGACCCCTTATGCTTTCTTT
TRBV10-1	few	TRBJ1-1	.	CASSRVGTEAFF	TGCGCCAGCAGCAGGGTTGGCACTGAAGCTTTCTTT
TRBV4-1	.	TRBJ2-3	.	CASSHVERRPTDTQYF	TGCGCCAGCAGCCACGTCGAGCGGAGACCCACAGATACGCAGTATTTT
TRBV5-1	.	TRBJ2-2	TRBD2	CASSRRYPGGGELFF	TGCGCCAGCAGTAGGAGATACCCGGGGGGCGGGGAGCTGTTTTTT
TRBV27	.	TRBJ1-6	.	CASSLSSGSPLHF	TGTGCCAGCAGTTTATCGAGCGGCTCACCCCTCCACTTT
TRBV19	.	TRBJ2-3	.	CASSIPASPTDTQYF	TGTGCCAGTAGTATCCCGGCTAGTCCCACAGATACGCAGTATTTT
TRBV19	.	TRBJ2-1	.	CASSQGVTYNEQFF	TGTGCCAGTTCCCAAGGGGTCACCTACAATGAGCAGTTCTTC
TRBV6-1	.	TRBJ1-1	TRBD1	CATGQGTEAFF	TGTGCCACAGGACAGGGCACTGAAGCTTTCTTT
TRBV4-1	.	TRBJ2-7	TRBD2	CASSQGTSAYEQYF	TGCGCCAGCAGCCAAGGGACTAGCGCATACGAGCAGTACTTC
TRBV4-1	.	TRBJ2-5	.	CASSQGGPGETQYF	TGCGCCAGCAGCCAAGGGGGGCCTGGAGAGACCCAGTACTTC